The TCR beta chain described here comes from a study of tumor-infiltrating lymphocytes in primary liver carcinoma. Findings of the study overall: Researchers found tumor-adjacent and tumor-blood pairs overlapped less than tumor region pairs. Bulk samples went unsorted, so CD4+ and CD8+ repertoires were not compared.

This clonotype was observed at least ten times. Its antigen remains unknown. This CDR3 comprises 12 residues. Looked up from germline, CDR1 is SQVTM and CDR2 is ANQGSEA. The V end was cut by 3 bases, the J end by 4 bases, with 9 bases between. Germline DNA was also extracted, while the blood RNA originated from unsorted whole blood. Starting material of 500 to 600 ng total RNA yielded TCR beta cDNA via a constant-region primer. For TCR beta, libraries were produced by three nested multiplex PCR rounds using slightly modified ARM-PCR. A C-beta reverse primer was combined with TRBV1-TRBV30 forward primers in the first two PCR rounds, and each round had roughly 9 cycles. TCRdb re-called the multiplex PCR reads with MiXCR, one entry per CDR3 protein. The profile covers approximately 210,000 distinct CDR3 sequences, with approximately 64% appearing a single time and roughly 6.4% taken by the ten largest.

The TCR sequence derives from a woman aged 60-75 years with primary liver carcinoma and hepatitis B virus infection. The V and J genes are TRBV29-1 and TRBJ1-2; possibly TRBD1 for D (5 bases). Sequenced: peripheral blood. For the CDR3, the DNA is TGCAGCGTTGAGGGGGGTCCCTATGGCTACACCTTC. Amino acids: CSVEGGPYGYTF.